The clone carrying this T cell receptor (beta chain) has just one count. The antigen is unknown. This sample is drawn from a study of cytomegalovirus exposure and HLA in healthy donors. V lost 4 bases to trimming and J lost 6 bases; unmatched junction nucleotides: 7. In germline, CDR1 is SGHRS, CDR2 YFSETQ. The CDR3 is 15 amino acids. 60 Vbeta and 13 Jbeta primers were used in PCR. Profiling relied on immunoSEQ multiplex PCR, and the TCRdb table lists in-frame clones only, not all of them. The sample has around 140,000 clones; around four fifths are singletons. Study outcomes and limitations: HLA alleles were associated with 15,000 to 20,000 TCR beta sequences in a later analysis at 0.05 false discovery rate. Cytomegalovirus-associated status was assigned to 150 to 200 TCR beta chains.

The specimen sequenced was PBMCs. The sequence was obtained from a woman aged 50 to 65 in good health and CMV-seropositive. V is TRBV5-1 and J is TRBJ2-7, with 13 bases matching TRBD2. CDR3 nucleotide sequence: TGCGCCAGCAGCCCTCGGACTAGCGGGAGCCTCGAGCAGTACTTC. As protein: CASSPRTSGSLEQYF.